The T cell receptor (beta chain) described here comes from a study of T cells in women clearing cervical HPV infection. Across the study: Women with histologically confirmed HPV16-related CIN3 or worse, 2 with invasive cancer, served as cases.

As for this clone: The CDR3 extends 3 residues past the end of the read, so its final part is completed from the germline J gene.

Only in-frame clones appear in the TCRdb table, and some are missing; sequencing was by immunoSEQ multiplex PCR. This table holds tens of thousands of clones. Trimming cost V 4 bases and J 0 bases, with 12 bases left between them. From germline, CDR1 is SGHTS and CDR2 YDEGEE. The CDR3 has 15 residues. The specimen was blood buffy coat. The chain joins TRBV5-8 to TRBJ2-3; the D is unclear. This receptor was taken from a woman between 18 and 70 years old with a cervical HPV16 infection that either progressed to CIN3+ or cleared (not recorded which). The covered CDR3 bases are TGTGCCAGCAGCCCACAGTCCGCTAGCACAGATACG. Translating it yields CASSPQSASTDT. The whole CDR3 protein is CASSPQSASTDTQYF.